The 27 T cell receptor beta chains given below trace back to one sample, sequenced in a study of Graves' ophthalmopathy and Graves' hyperthyroidism. RNA transcripts were the source from which TCR beta CDR3 regions were amplified. Investigators did first-round RT-PCR with HTBI primers, then second-round multiplex PCR. TCRdb reprocessed the multiplex PCR reads with MiXCR, giving one entry per CDR3 protein. This sample has over 500,000 distinct CDR3 sequences, with over 20% found just once. Sequencing was done on a sample of peripheral blood. These receptors all come from a young woman with stable Graves' hyperthyroidism. Some clones in this sample may be carry-over from other donors' samples.

The chain employs TRBV14 and TRBJ2-7; tentative D call: TRBD1 (5 bases). Per germline, CDR1 SGHDN and CDR2 FVKESK. CDR3 length equals 16 residues. Trimming removed 4 bases at V and 2 bases at J, with 18 bases between. CDR3 sequence (DNA): TGTGCCAGCAGCCCACCTGGAGCAGGGATAACCTACGAGCAGTACTTC. Protein sequence: CASSPPGAGITYEQYF.

The sample holds many counts of this clonotype. The rearrangement links TRBV12-3 or TRBV12-4 to TRBJ1-2; D is unclear. This CDR3 has 12 amino acids. Trimming shortened V by 4 bases and J by 7 bases, and 10 bases separated the two germline ends. The CDR3 here is CASSWAGIGYTF. CDR3 coding DNA: TGTGCCAGCAGTTGGGCAGGCATTGGCTACACCTTC.

A note on this clonotype: One junction end disagrees with the germline gene, perhaps due to a read error. The rearrangement joins TRBV5-5 to TRBJ2-7, with D uncertain. The CDR3 length is 11 residues. CDR1 SGHKS and CDR2 YYEKEE come from the germline V gene (reference sequence). In DNA, the CDR3 is TGTGCCAGCAGTCATAACTACGAGCAGTGCTTC. Translating it yields CASSHNYEQCF.

This clonotype was detected ten times or more. The chain is built from TRBV20-1 and TRBJ2-4; tentatively, D is TRBD2 (6 bases). The CDR3 runs to 17 residues. Germline V lookup: CDR1 DFQATT, CDR2 SNEGSKA (reference sequence). V lost 5 bases to trimming and J lost 1 base, with 21 bases between them. CDR3 sequence reads: CSASDTGTFRAKNIQYF. Written as DNA, the CDR3 is TGCAGTGCTTCCGACACCGGGACTTTCCGGGCCAAAAACATTCAGTACTTC.

This clonotype was counted a few times. This chain connects TRBV18 to TRBJ2-7, with D perhaps TRBD2 (6 bases). Germline V CDR1 and CDR2: KGHSH, LQKENI. There are 15 residues in the CDR3. V lost 6 bases to trimming and J lost 3 bases, with 18 bases between them. CDR3 nucleotide sequence: TGTGCCAGCTCGCAATACGGAGGGCGAGGCTACGAGCAGTACTTC. It codes for CASSQYGGRGYEQYF.

J is TRBJ1-2 and V is TRBV28; D gene unclear. The CDR3 sequence is 15 residues long. With 7 bases removed from V and 4 bases from J, the gap between germline ends came to 19 bases. Germline V gene data show CDR1 as MDHEN and CDR2 as SYDVKM. The CDR3 DNA reads as TGTGCCAGCATTTTCCGGGTAGGAGTTAGCTATGGCTACACCTTC. It is translated as CASIFRVGVSYGYTF.

This clonotype was seen repeatedly, ten times or more. The rearrangement uses TRBV30 and TRBJ2-6; D gene unclear. The CDR3 runs 14 residues. Trimming pared 1 base from V and 0 bases from J, leaving 4 bases between. Germline V gives CDR1 GTSNPN, CDR2 SVGIG (reference sequence). The DNA for the CDR3 is TGTGCCTGGAGTGCCGGCTCTGGGGCCAACGTCCTGACTTTC. Protein: CAWSAGSGANVLTF.

The chain is built from TRBV5-6 and TRBJ1-1; 8 nucleotides align to TRBD1. CDR1 and CDR2 (germline): SGHDT, YYEEEE. Losses at the gene ends were 4 bases for V and 1 base for J; bases not matched to a gene: 6. There are 15 residues in the CDR3. The CDR3 bases are TGTGCCAGCAGCCGCGGGGACAGGAAGAACACTGAAGCTTTCTTT. Protein sequence: CASSRGDRKNTEAFF.

In its sample, this clonotype was seen a few times. CDR3 DNA: TGTGCCAGCAGCTGGGGGGGGGGCTCTAACTATGGCTACACCTTC. This gives the protein CASSWGGGSNYGYTF. This chain joins TRBV5-8 and TRBJ1-2; TRBD1 is a possible D gene (6 bases). V was cut by 3 bases and J by 0 bases, with 12 bases left in between. The CDR3 is 15 residues long. From germline, CDR1 is SGHTS and CDR2 YDEGEE.

In this sample, this clonotype turned up a few times. This may be a read error: a much more frequent sequence differs by one nucleotide. The gene calls are TRBV5-1 and TRBJ2-7; possible D gene TRBD2, 5 bases. From germline, CDR1 is SGHRS and CDR2 YFSETQ. This CDR3 spans 15 amino acids. CDR3 protein: CASSPLFGSVYEQCF. The CDR3 DNA reads as TGCGCCAGCAGCCCCCTTTTTGGGAGCGTCTACGAGCAGTGCTTC.

This clonotype was found many times. The chain combines TRBV5-1 with TRBJ1-1; D gene ambiguous. V was trimmed by 7 bases and J by 0 bases, leaving 10 bases between them. The CDR3 has 13 amino acids. From germline, CDR1 is SGHRS and CDR2 YFSETQ. This CDR3 is CASGQELNTEAFF. The CDR3 coding sequence is TGCGCCAGCGGGCAGGAATTGAACACTGAAGCTTTCTTT.

This chain links TRBV9 with TRBJ2-2; 7 nucleotides agree with TRBD2. The germline V gene encodes CDR1 SGDLS and CDR2 YYNGEE. With 4 bases clipped from V and 5 bases from J, the junction kept 8 bases outside the gene matches. This CDR3 has 15 amino acids. This chain's CDR3 is CASSRLQGGTGELFF. The CDR3 DNA sequence: TGTGCCAGCAGCCGACTGCAGGGAGGGACCGGGGAGCTGTTTTTT.

This clonotype was seen many times. The chain carries TRBV20-1 and TRBJ2-7; 9 nucleotides align to TRBD1. Looked up from germline, CDR1 is DFQATT and CDR2 is SNEGSKA (reference sequence). The CDR3 covers 14 residues. Germline trimming cut 3 bases from V and 5 bases from J; bases unmatched to any gene: 8. For the CDR3, the DNA is TGCAGTGCTAGTTCCGTTGACAGGGGGGACGAGCAGTACTTC. Translated, it gives CSASSVDRGDEQYF.

This clonotype was detected only a few times. This sequence joins TRBV4-2 and TRBJ1-5, with D tentatively TRBD1 (6 bases). This CDR3 is built from 17 residues. Germline CDR1 is LGHNA and CDR2 is YNFKEQ. V was cut by 0 bases and J by 2 bases, with 14 bases left in between. CDR3 amino acids: CASSQEGAGGGNQPQHF. Written as DNA, the CDR3 is TGTGCCAGCAGCCAAGAGGGGGCCGGGGGTGGCAATCAGCCCCAGCATTTT.

The chain joins TRBV20-1 to TRBJ2-7; 13 nucleotides match TRBD2. This CDR3 is 18 amino acids long. J lost 0 bases, V lost 3 bases, and 11 bases had no gene match. Germline V CDR1 and CDR2: DFQATT, SNEGSKA (reference sequence). The CDR3 region is CSASDVTSGRFPSYEQYF. CDR3 sequence (DNA): TGCAGTGCTAGTGACGTGACTAGCGGGAGGTTCCCCTCCTACGAGCAGTACTTC.

In its sample, this clonotype was seen a few times. CDR3 loop: CASSLGVRSGYTF. The CDR3 DNA reads TGTGCCAGCAGCTTAGGGGTGAGAAGTGGCTACACCTTC. The V gene is TRBV7-2, the J gene TRBJ1-2; no firm D call. The CDR3 is 13 amino acids. The V and J ends lost 1 base and 7 bases respectively, with 10 bases between them. Germline V CDR1 and CDR2: SGHTA, FQGNSA.

Many counts were recorded for this clonotype. The gene calls are TRBV29-1 and TRBJ1-5, with TRBD1 identical over 7 bases. CDR3 length: 14 residues. After removal of 7 bases from V and 4 bases from J, the junction contained 10 bases not matched to a gene. Per germline, CDR1 SQVTM and CDR2 ANQGSEA. The CDR3 coding sequence is TGCAGCGCCCGACGTGGGACAGCAAATCAGCCCCAGCATTTT. Protein product: CSARRGTANQPQHF. Filled out from reference TRBV29-1 and TRBJ1-5, the complete variable domain reads SAVISQKPSRDICQRGTSLTIQCQVDSQVTMMFWYRQQPGQSLTLIATANQGSEATYESGFVIDKFPISRPNLTFSTLTVSNMSPEDSSIYLCSARRGTANQPQHFGDGTRLSIL.

This clonotype appeared many times. The chain couples TRBV12-3 or TRBV12-4 to TRBJ2-7; no definite D call. The germline V and J ends were trimmed by 0 bases and 3 bases, with 9 bases remaining between them. This CDR3 has 14 residues. In DNA, the CDR3 is TGTGCCAGCAGTTTAGCGCAATGGAACTACGAGCAGTACTTC. Translation: CASSLAQWNYEQYF.

The table lists this clonotype with a few counts. The J gene is TRBJ2-5, the V gene TRBV7-2, with 7 bases lining up with TRBD1. Germline V gives CDR1 SGHTA, CDR2 FQGNSA. This CDR3 comprises 14 residues. V trimming: 5 bases; J trimming: 5 bases; junction bases outside the gene matches: 8. For the CDR3, the DNA is TGTGCCAGCAGCAGAGACAGGGCGGAGGAGACCCAGTACTTC. Encoded protein: CASSRDRAEETQYF.

This clonotype was detected ten times or more. The chain carries TRBV28 and TRBJ1-5; D perhaps matches TRBD1 (6 bases). The CDR3 spans 15 residues. The V end lost 6 bases, the J end lost 7 bases, and 19 bases lay between the germline ends. Germline values: CDR1 MDHEN, CDR2 SYDVKM. CDR3 sequence reads: CASRLETGNYQPQHF. The CDR3 DNA sequence: TGTGCCAGCAGGCTGGAAACAGGGAACTACCAGCCCCAGCATTTT. The variable domain in full, completed from reference TRBV28 and TRBJ1-5, reads DVKVTQSSRYLVKRTGEKVFLECVQDMDHENMFWYRQDPGLGLRLIYFSYDVKMKEKGDIPEGYSVSREKKERFSLILESASTNQTSMYLCASRLETGNYQPQHFGDGTRLSIL.

This clonotype has a handful of counts. The rearrangement joins TRBV7-8 to TRBJ1-2; possibly TRBD1 for D (6 bases). V lost 6 bases to trimming and J lost 8 bases, with 16 bases between them. Germline-derived CDR1 and CDR2 are SGHVS and FQNEAQ. The CDR3 runs to 13 residues. CDR3 residues: CASSVQPQGGYTF. CDR3 DNA sequence: TGTGCCAGCAGTGTCCAGCCCCAGGGGGGCTACACCTTC.

This clonotype was detected only a few times. V is TRBV27 and J is TRBJ1-1; D remains ambiguous. V was pared by 6 bases and J by 4 bases, with 18 bases between. CDR3 length equals 15 residues. From germline, CDR1 is MNHEY and CDR2 SMNVEV (reference sequence). CDR3 DNA: TGTGCCAGCAGACTGGCTGGATCGTCTGGCACTGAAGCTTTCTTT. It specifies CASRLAGSSGTEAFF.

J is TRBJ2-5 and V is TRBV6-1; D is uncertain. V gave up 4 bases and J gave up 7 bases, with 13 bases separating them. The CDR3 length is 13 residues. Germline lookup yields CDR1 MNHNS and CDR2 SASEGT. The CDR3 is CASSAYKVSTQYF. The CDR3 region has the DNA TGTGCCAGCAGTGCGTACAAGGTTTCGACCCAGTACTTC.

This clonotype was observed at least ten times. The V and J genes are TRBV4-1 and TRBJ2-5; 10 positions match TRBD2. After removal of 4 bases from V and 3 bases from J, the junction contained 2 bases not matched to a gene. CDR3 size: 14 residues. CDR1 is MGHRA, CDR2 YSYEKL, per germline. As DNA, the CDR3 is TGCGCCAGCAGCCGTCTAGCGGGGGAAGAGACCCAGTACTTC. Translating it yields CASSRLAGEETQYF.

At least ten counts were recorded for this clonotype. The chain has TRBV5-1 and TRBJ2-5; 7 nucleotides agree with TRBD1. V was clipped by 5 bases and J by 1 base; unmatched bases: 5. This CDR3 is built from 14 residues. The germline V gene encodes CDR1 SGHRS and CDR2 YFSETQ. The CDR3: CASRSNRGQETQYF. CDR3 coding DNA: TGCGCCAGCAGGTCGAACAGGGGCCAAGAGACCCAGTACTTC.

This clonotype was counted many times. V is TRBV6-4 and J is TRBJ2-7, with 8 positions matching TRBD1. The trim removed 11 bases at V and 5 bases at J, leaving 8 bases unmatched. CDR1 is MRHNA, CDR2 SNTAGT, per germline. There are 12 residues in the CDR3. The CDR3 is CAGGWTGNEQYF. The CDR3 DNA reads TGTGCCGGTGGATGGACAGGGAACGAGCAGTACTTC.

This clonotype was seen at least ten times. The chain is built from TRBV13 and TRBJ2-7, with 7 bases that match TRBD2. Germline V CDR1 and CDR2: PRHDT, FYEKMQ (reference sequence). The CDR3 totals 13 residues. V shed 2 bases, J shed 4 bases, and the junction held 2 bases outside the gene matches. The CDR3 nucleotides read TGTGCCAGCAGCTTAAGGACTAGGTACGAGCAGTACTTC. As protein: CASSLRTRYEQYF.